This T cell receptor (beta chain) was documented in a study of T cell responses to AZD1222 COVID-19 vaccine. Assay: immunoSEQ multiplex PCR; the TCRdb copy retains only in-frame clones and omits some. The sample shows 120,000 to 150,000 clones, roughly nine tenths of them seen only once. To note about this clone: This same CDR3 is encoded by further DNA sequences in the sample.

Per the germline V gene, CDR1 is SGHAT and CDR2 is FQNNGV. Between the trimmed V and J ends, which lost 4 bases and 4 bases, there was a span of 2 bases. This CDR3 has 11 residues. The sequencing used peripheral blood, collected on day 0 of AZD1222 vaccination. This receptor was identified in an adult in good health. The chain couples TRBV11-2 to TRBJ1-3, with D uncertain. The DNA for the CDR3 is TGTGCCAGCAGCTCCGGAAACACCATATATTTT. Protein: CASSSGNTIYF.